Below are 24 T cell receptor beta chains sequenced from a single sample in a study of identical twins. TCRdb reprocessed the 5' RACE reads with MiXCR, giving one entry per CDR3 protein. The sample has about 810,000 distinct CDR3 sequences, 9% to 15% seen once. This sample also belongs to another study, concerning yellow fever vaccine responses in identical twins.

Input material: PBMCs. Every receptor here comes from a woman aged 18-30 years in good health.

The chain is built from TRBV2 and TRBJ2-2, with 8 bases aligning to TRBD2. The germline V gene has CDR1 SNHLY and CDR2 FYNNEI. Losses at the gene ends were 10 bases for V and 3 bases for J; bases not matched to a gene: 7. The CDR3 runs to 14 residues. For the CDR3, the DNA is TGTGCCACCCACTGGCGGGGGGACACCGGGGAGCTGTTTTTT. Translating it yields CATHWRGDTGELFF.

The J gene is TRBJ2-3, the V gene TRBV6-1; 11 bases agree with TRBD1. CDR3 length: 15 amino acids. Trimming cost V 6 bases and J 10 bases; bases outside gene matches: 12. Germline CDR1 and CDR2: MNHNS and SASEGT. The DNA of the CDR3 is TGTGCCAGCAGACTGGGACAGGGGGATATATACGCGCAGTATTTT. Translation: CASRLGQGDIYAQYF.

This clonotype showed up just a few times. The chain combines TRBV2 with TRBJ2-3, with 7 bases lining up with TRBD1. CDR3 size: 13 residues. V shed 3 bases and J 6 bases; nucleotides not matched to a gene: 3. Germline V gene lookup returns CDR1 SNHLY and CDR2 FYNNEI. CDR3 coding DNA: TGTGCCAGCAGTGAGACAGGGTGGGATACGCAGTATTTT. It specifies CASSETGWDTQYF.

This clonotype was detected many times. The CDR3 sequence is CSVAGTSGRLSSYNEQFF. As DNA, the CDR3 is TGCAGCGTCGCCGGGACTAGCGGGAGGTTGAGCTCCTACAATGAGCAGTTCTTC. The chain uses TRBV29-1 and TRBJ2-1; 15 nucleotides agree with TRBD2. Germline trimming cut 6 bases from V and 0 bases from J; bases unmatched to any gene: 9. Germline V lookup: CDR1 SQVTM, CDR2 ANQGSEA. The CDR3 is made up of 18 amino acids.

This clonotype was observed a handful of times. V is TRBV27 and J is TRBJ2-1, with D possibly being TRBD2 (5 bases). CDR3 length: 15 residues. CDR1 and CDR2 (germline): MNHEY, SMNVEV (reference sequence). V dropped 5 bases and J dropped 2 bases, with 13 bases sitting between them. CDR3 bases: TGTGCCAGCAGTCCCGACTACCTTGCCTACAATGAGCAGTTCTTC. This sequence encodes CASSPDYLAYNEQFF.

This clonotype was counted only a few times. The chain is built from TRBV4-1 and TRBJ1-1; 7 bases are a match to TRBD1. Germline CDR1 MGHRA, CDR2 YSYEKL. This CDR3 spans 15 amino acids. The junction had 6 bases not matched to a gene; V was cut back by 4 bases and J by 1 base. CDR3 region: CASSRSGQPNTEAFF. CDR3 DNA: TGCGCCAGCAGCCGGTCGGGACAGCCGAACACTGAAGCTTTCTTT.

The rearrangement uses TRBV7-8 and TRBJ2-7, with D perhaps TRBD2 (6 bases). Per the germline V gene, CDR1 is SGHVS and CDR2 is FQNEAQ. V lost 4 bases and J lost 4, with 32 bases in between. CDR3 length: 20 residues. The CDR3 protein is CASSSNNRVGKTRGTYEQYF. In nucleotides, the CDR3 is TGTGCCAGCAGCTCCAATAACCGAGTGGGTAAAACTCGAGGGACTTACGAGCAGTACTTC. Full variable domain (missing parts from reference TRBV7-8 and TRBJ2-7): GAGVSQSPRYKVAKRGQDVALRCDPISGHVSLFWYQQALGQGPEFLTYFQNEAQLDKSGLPSDRFFAERPEGSVSTLKIQRTQQEDSAVYLCASSSNNRVGKTRGTYEQYFGPGTRLTVT.

This clonotype was seen more than once but under ten times. The chain joins TRBV10-3 to TRBJ2-3; TRBD2 matches 9 bases. Losses at the gene ends were 8 bases for V and 9 bases for J; bases not matched to a gene: 12. Looked up from germline, CDR1 is ENHRY and CDR2 is SYGVKD. The CDR3 is made up of 14 amino acids. The CDR3 DNA reads as TGTGCCATCGGAGGGACTAGCTCGGAGGGGACGCAGTATTTT. The encoded protein is CAIGGTSSEGTQYF.

This clonotype was recorded at least ten times. The chain links TRBV12-3 or TRBV12-4 to TRBJ1-3; no definite D call. This CDR3 comprises 12 residues. V lost 5 bases, J lost 4 bases, and 6 bases lay in between. The CDR3 DNA reads TGTGCCAGCAGTCAGGTGGGAAACACCATATATTTT. Encoded protein: CASSQVGNTIYF.

The chain uses TRBV5-1 and TRBJ2-1; 8 bases map to TRBD2. V shed 7 bases, J shed 7 bases, and the junction held 13 bases outside the gene matches. The length of the CDR3 is 15 residues. Germline CDR1 and CDR2: SGHRS and YFSETQ. In DNA form, the CDR3 reads TGCGCCAGCGCGGGGCCCGCGGGAGGATCAAATGAGCAGTTCTTC. It translates to CASAGPAGGSNEQFF.

This clonotype was observed a few times. The genes are TRBV12-3 or TRBV12-4 and TRBJ2-3, with 9 bases identical to TRBD2. The CDR3 runs to 15 residues. The J segment lost 6 bases and the V segment lost 5 bases, leaving 9 bases of the junction unmatched. CDR3 sequence: CASSPSTSGFDTQYF. CDR3 nucleotide sequence: TGTGCCAGCAGTCCGTCGACTAGCGGATTTGATACGCAGTATTTT.

This clonotype was found a few times. CDR3: CASSLDTNQETQYF. The CDR3 DNA follows: TGTGCCAGCAGCTTAGACACCAACCAAGAGACCCAGTACTTC. The chain recombines TRBV7-9 with TRBJ2-5; D is ambiguous. Germline-derived CDR1 and CDR2 are SEHNR and FQNEAQ (reference sequence). This CDR3 is built from 14 residues. V was trimmed by 1 base and J by 0 bases, leaving 6 bases between them.

Only a few counts were recorded for this clonotype. The V gene is TRBV11-1, the J gene TRBJ2-7, with D unclear. The V and J ends lost 5 bases and 5 bases respectively, with 16 bases between them. This CDR3 comprises 14 residues. From germline, CDR1 is SGHAT and CDR2 FQDESV (reference sequence). CDR3: CASSPHTTLNEQYF. The CDR3 DNA is TGTGCCAGCAGCCCACACACCACGCTCAACGAGCAGTACTTC.

Only a few counts were recorded for this clonotype. The chain joins TRBV5-1 to TRBJ2-2, with a possible D match to TRBD2 (5 bases). V dropped 2 bases and J dropped 7 bases, with 9 bases sitting between them. Looked up from germline, CDR1 is SGHRS and CDR2 is YFSETQ. The CDR3 loop spans 13 amino acids. CDR3 DNA sequence: TGCGCCAGCAGCTTTTCGGGGTTCGGGGAGCTGTTTTTT. The encoded protein is CASSFSGFGELFF.

There are a few counts of this clonotype. The V and J genes are TRBV20-1 and TRBJ2-3; D might be TRBD2 (5 bases). Germline CDR1 is DFQATT and CDR2 is SNEGSKA (reference sequence). Trimming left V 3 bases short and J 3 bases short, with 13 bases between. The CDR3 consists of 14 residues. CDR3 residues: CSARTTRITDTQYF. The DNA of the CDR3 is TGCAGTGCTAGGACTACCCGAATTACAGATACGCAGTATTTT.

This clonotype was observed a few times. This chain connects TRBV7-9 to TRBJ2-7; weak D call: TRBD1 (6 bases). This CDR3 comprises 14 residues. The germline V gene encodes CDR1 SEHNR and CDR2 FQNEAQ (reference sequence). Between the trimmed V and J ends, which lost 5 bases and 2 bases, there was a span of 13 bases. CDR3 nucleotides: TGTGCCAGCAGCGCAGCGGACAGAGCCTACGAGCAGTACGTC. Translation: CASSAADRAYEQYV.

This clonotype has a handful of counts. The V and J genes are TRBV2 and TRBJ2-1; 8 nucleotides match TRBD2. Germline V gene data show CDR1 as SNHLY and CDR2 as FYNNEI. V gave up 8 bases and J gave up 5 bases; unmatched junction bases: 11. The CDR3 has 15 amino acids. This chain's CDR3 is CASRGSSGGNNEQFF. The CDR3 nucleotides are TGTGCCAGCCGGGGATCCAGCGGGGGAAACAATGAGCAGTTCTTC.

This clonotype was counted many times. The chain has TRBV5-1 and TRBJ1-1; D gene unclear. V was cut by 0 bases and J by 0 bases, with 9 bases left in between. The CDR3 runs 15 residues. Per germline, CDR1 SGHRS and CDR2 YFSETQ. CDR3 coding DNA: TGCGCCAGCAGCTTGGATGCAGTTATGAACACTGAAGCTTTCTTT. Its translation: CASSLDAVMNTEAFF.

Only a few counts were recorded for this clonotype. The rearrangement joins TRBV10-3 to TRBJ2-7; 7 positions agree with TRBD1. Germline lookup yields CDR1 ENHRY and CDR2 SYGVKD. Germline trimming cut 1 base from V and 1 base from J; bases unmatched to any gene: 4. The CDR3 sequence is 15 residues long. The CDR3 DNA sequence: TGTGCCATCAGTGAGTGGTTGACAGGGTCCTACGAGCAGTACGTC. This codes for CAISEWLTGSYEQYV.

J is TRBJ1-5 and V is TRBV15; D ambiguous. In germline, CDR1 is LNHNV, CDR2 YYDKDF (reference sequence). This CDR3 is 13 amino acids long. Trimming took off 2 bases at V and 3 bases at J, with 5 bases between the two ends. The CDR3 loop is CATSRTVNQPQHF. The CDR3 DNA reads as TGTGCCACCAGCAGAACAGTCAATCAGCCCCAGCATTTT.

This chain joins TRBV7-2 and TRBJ2-7; weak D call: TRBD2 (6 bases). The germline V and J ends were trimmed by 2 bases and 6 bases, with 17 bases remaining between them. Germline V gene data show CDR1 as SGHTA and CDR2 as FQGNSA. This CDR3 comprises 15 residues. The chain's CDR3 is CASSLSQRVPSEQYF. The CDR3 DNA is TGTGCCAGCAGCTTATCACAGCGGGTTCCGTCCGAGCAGTACTTC.

This rearrangement joins TRBV4-2 to TRBJ1-4, with a tentative D call TRBD1 (6 bases). CDR3 length: 16 amino acids. V lost 1 base and J lost 7, with 16 bases in between. CDR1 and CDR2 from the germline V gene are LGHNA and YNFKEQ. CDR3 DNA: TGTGCCAGCAGCCAAGTGTCTGGGACACGGGGTGAAAAACTGTTTTTT. Its protein product is CASSQVSGTRGEKLFF.

This clonotype occurred many times. The V gene is TRBV12-3 or TRBV12-4, the J gene TRBJ2-5; D is perhaps TRBD2 (5 bases). Trimming removed 3 bases from V and 4 bases from J, with 9 bases in between. CDR3 length: 13 residues. The CDR3 loop reads CASSLGSGETQYF. The CDR3 bases are TGTGCCAGCAGTTTGGGGAGCGGAGAGACCCAGTACTTC.

This clonotype was found many times. The V gene is TRBV12-3 or TRBV12-4, the J gene TRBJ2-3; 8 bases agree with TRBD2. J gave up 0 bases and V 6 bases, and 11 bases lay outside the gene matches. The CDR3 sequence is 17 residues long. In nucleotides, the CDR3 is TGTGCCAGCAGCCCTACTAGCGGACTAAGTAGCACAGATACGCAGTATTTT. Translation: CASSPTSGLSSTDTQYF.